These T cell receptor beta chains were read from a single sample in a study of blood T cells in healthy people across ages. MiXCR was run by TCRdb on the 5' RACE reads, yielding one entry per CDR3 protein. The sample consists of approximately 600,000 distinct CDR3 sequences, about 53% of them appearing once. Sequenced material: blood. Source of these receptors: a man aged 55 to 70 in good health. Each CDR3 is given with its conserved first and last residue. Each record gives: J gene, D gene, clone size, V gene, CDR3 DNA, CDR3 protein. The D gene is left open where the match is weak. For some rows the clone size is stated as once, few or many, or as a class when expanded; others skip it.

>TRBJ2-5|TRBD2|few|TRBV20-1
TGCAGTGCTAGAGATGGTCTAGCGGGCCTCCAAGAGACCCAGTACTTC
CSARDGLAGLQETQYF
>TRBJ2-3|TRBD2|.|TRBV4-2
TGTGCCAGCAGCCACCCCACTAGCGCCAGCACAGATACGCAGTATTTT
CASSHPTSASTDTQYF
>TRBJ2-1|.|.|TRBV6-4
TGTGCCAGCAGTGATAGGAACAATGAGCAGTTCTTC
CASSDRNNEQFF
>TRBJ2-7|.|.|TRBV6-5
TGTGCCAGCAGTCCGGGACGGGATTACGAGCAGTACTTC
CASSPGRDYEQYF
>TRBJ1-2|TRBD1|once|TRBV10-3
TGTGCCGTCAGTGACAGGGGCTATGGCTACACCTTC
CAVSDRGYGYTF
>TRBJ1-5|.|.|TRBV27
TGTGCCAGCAGTTTAGCCAGGGATTACGGCAATCAGCCCCAGCATTTT
CASSLARDYGNQPQHF
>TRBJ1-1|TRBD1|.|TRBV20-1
TGCAGTGCTAGCCTGGGACAGGACACTGAAGCTTTCTTT
CSASLGQDTEAFF
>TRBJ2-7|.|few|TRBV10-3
TGTGCCATCAGTGAGTCGGAGGGTCCCCCCTACGAGCAGTACTTC
CAISESEGPPYEQYF
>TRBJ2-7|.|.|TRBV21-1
TGTGCCAGCAGCTCACCGGGACTTGGGAACCCACAATCCTACGAGCAGTACTTC
CASSSPGLGNPQSYEQYF
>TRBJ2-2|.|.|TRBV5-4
TGTGCCAGCAGCACCCCGACGGACGCGAACACCGGGGAGCTGTTTTTT
CASSTPTDANTGELFF
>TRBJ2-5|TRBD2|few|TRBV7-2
TGTGCCAGCAGCTTGGACCTAGCGGGGGGGAACCAAGAGACCCAGTACTTC
CASSLDLAGGNQETQYF
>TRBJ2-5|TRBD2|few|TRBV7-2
TGTGCCAGCAGCCTTAAGCGGGGGGGCAGTTTGGAGACCCAGTACTTC
CASSLKRGGSLETQYF
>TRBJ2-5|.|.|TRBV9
TGTGCCAGCAGCCCGATGACTGTGGAGACCCAGTACTTC
CASSPMTVETQYF
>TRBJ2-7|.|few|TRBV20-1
TGCAGTGCTTTAGCAGGGGTCTCCTACGAGCAGTACTTC
CSALAGVSYEQYF
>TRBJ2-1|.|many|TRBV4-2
TGTGCCAGCAGCCAAGATCCCGACTTCGGGAATGAGCAGTTCTTC
CASSQDPDFGNEQFF
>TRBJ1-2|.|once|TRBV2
TGTGCCAGCAGTAATCAGGGACTGGGCTATGGCTACACCTTC
CASSNQGLGYGYTF
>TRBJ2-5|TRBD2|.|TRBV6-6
TGTGCCAGCAGGGAACTAGCGGGGAGAGAGACCCAGTACTTC
CASRELAGRETQYF
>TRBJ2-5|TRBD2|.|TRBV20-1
TGCAGTGCTAGAGAACCGGGAGGGGGTGAGACCCAGTACTTC
CSAREPGGGETQYF
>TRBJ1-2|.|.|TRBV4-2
TGTGCCAGCACCGCGGCAGGGAGGTACTATGGCTACACCTTC
CASTAAGRYYGYTF
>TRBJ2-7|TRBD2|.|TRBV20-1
TGCAGTGCTAGCTTAACTAGCGGGGGGGCCGGGTACGAGCAGTACTTC
CSASLTSGGAGYEQYF
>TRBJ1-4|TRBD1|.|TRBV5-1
TGTGCCAGCAGCTTGGACGGGACAGTAAGGCTTAATGAAAAACTGTTTTTT
CASSLDGTVRLNEKLFF
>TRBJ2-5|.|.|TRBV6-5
TGTGCCAGCAGTTACGGGGGGCCACCCAGAGAGACCCAGTACTTC
CASSYGGPPRETQYF
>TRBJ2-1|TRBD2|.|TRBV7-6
TGTGCCAGCAGCTCCACTAGCGGGGGGGCACCCTACAATGAGCAGTTCTTC
CASSSTSGGAPYNEQFF
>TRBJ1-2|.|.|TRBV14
TGTGCCAGCAGCCTTATTTCGGTCTATGGCTACACCTTC
CASSLISVYGYTF
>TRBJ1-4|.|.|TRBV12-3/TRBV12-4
TGTGCCAGCAGTTTAGCGCTGGGGGGCGCGCGGGAAAAACTGTTTTTT
CASSLALGGAREKLFF
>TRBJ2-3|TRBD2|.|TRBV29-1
TGCAGCGTCCGATGGAGCGGGGGGGTCGGAGATACGCAGTATTTT
CSVRWSGGVGDTQYF
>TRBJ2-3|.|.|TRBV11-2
TGTGCCAGCAGCTCGGGGGCGGGACTCACAGATACGCAGTATTTT
CASSSGAGLTDTQYF
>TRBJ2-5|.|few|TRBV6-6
TGTGCCAGCAGTTATAATAGGGTTGGAGAGACCCAGTACTTC
CASSYNRVGETQYF
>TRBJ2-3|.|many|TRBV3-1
TGTGCCAGCAGCCAAGACTCCGGCTACGCCGCGCAGTATTTT
CASSQDSGYAAQYF
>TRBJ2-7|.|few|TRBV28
TGTGCCAGCAGTTCCTCCCGAACGGGAGCCGAGCAGTACTTC
CASSSSRTGAEQYF
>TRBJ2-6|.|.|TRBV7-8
TGTGCCAGCAGCATTAGTCTGCAGGCCCCCTCTGGGGCCAACGTCCTGACTTTC
CASSISLQAPSGANVLTF
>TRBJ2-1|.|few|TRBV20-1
TGCAGTGCTAGAGATATGGTACGGGGACGGCAGTTCTTC
CSARDMVRGRQFF
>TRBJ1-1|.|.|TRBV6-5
TGTGCCAGCAGCCAGGGACGGCGGATGAACACTGAAGCTTTCTTT
CASSQGRRMNTEAFF
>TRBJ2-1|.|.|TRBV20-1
TGCAGTGCATCGTTACCGGGACTTGGGCTAAATGAGCAGTTCTTC
CSASLPGLGLNEQFF
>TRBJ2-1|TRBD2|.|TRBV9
TGTGCCAGCAGCGTAGGGATAGCGGGGGGGCCATCACCCCTCTACAATGAGCAGTTCTTC
CASSVGIAGGPSPLYNEQFF
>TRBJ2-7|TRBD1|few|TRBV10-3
TGTGCCATCAGGCCCACCGGGACAGATTACGAGCAGTACTTC
CAIRPTGTDYEQYF
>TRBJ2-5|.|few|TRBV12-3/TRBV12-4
TGTGCCAGCAGTTTAGGACAGCCGTACTTC
CASSLGQPYF
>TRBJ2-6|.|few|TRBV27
TGTGCCAGCAAGGTTGGGTCTGGGGCCAACGTCCTGACTTTC
CASKVGSGANVLTF
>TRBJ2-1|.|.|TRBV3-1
TGTGCCAGCAGCAATTTCGGGCGTAATGAGCAGTTCTTC
CASSNFGRNEQFF
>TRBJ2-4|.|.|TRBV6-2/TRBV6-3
TGTGCCAGCAGTACAACGGGACGCAGGCGGTACTTC
CASSTTGRRRYF
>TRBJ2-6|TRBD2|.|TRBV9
TGTGCCAGCAGCGTATACGGGGGGAGCTCTGGGGCCAACGTCCTGACTTTC
CASSVYGGSSGANVLTF
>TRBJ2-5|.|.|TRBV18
TGTGCCAGCTCACCGCCCGCGAACCAAGAGACCCAGTACTTC
CASSPPANQETQYF
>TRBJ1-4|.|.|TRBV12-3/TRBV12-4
TGTGCCAGCAGTCCCAGGGAGAGGACTAATGAAAAACTGTTTTTT
CASSPRERTNEKLFF